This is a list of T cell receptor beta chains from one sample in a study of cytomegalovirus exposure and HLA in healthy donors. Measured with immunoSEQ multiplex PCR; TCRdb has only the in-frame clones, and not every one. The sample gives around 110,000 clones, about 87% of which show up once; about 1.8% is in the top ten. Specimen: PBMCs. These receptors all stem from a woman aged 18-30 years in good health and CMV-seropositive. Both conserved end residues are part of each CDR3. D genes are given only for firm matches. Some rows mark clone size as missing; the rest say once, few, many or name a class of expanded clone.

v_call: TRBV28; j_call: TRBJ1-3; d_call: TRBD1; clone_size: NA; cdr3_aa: CASSLYPQGQNTIYF; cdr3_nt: TGTGCCAGCAGTTTATACCCACAGGGGCAAAACACCATATATTTT
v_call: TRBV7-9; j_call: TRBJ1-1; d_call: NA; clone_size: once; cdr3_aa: CASSLAAGNTEAFF; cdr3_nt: TGTGCCAGCAGCTTAGCCGCAGGGAACACTGAAGCTTTCTTT
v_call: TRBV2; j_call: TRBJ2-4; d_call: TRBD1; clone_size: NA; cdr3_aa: CAKGTGTEKNIQYF; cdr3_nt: TGTGCCAAGGGCACCGGGACAGAAAAAAACATTCAGTACTTC
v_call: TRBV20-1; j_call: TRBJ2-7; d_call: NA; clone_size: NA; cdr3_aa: CSAKEEYEQYF; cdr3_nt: TGCAGTGCTAAGGAGGAATACGAGCAGTACTTC
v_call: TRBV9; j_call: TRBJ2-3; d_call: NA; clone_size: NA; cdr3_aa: CASSPLGERDTQYF; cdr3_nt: TGTGCCAGCAGCCCACTTGGGGAGCGCGATACGCAGTATTTT
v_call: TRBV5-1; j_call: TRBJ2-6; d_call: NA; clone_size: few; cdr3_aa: CASSPGFSGANVLTF; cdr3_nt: TGCGCCAGCAGTCCAGGGTTCTCTGGGGCCAACGTCCTGACTTTC
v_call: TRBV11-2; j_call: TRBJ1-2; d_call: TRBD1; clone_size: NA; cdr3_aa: CASSQGRGNHGYTF; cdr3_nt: TGTGCCAGCAGCCAGGGCAGGGGGAATCATGGCTACACCTTC
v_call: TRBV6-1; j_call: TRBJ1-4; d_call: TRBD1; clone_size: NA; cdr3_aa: CASKGQEKGEKLFF; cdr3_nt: TGTGCCAGCAAGGGACAGGAGAAAGGGGAAAAACTGTTTTTT
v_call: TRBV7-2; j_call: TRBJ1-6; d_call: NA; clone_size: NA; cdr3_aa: CASSLSQGRGSPLHF; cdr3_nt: TGTGCCAGCAGCTTATCACAGGGCCGGGGTTCACCCCTCCACTTT
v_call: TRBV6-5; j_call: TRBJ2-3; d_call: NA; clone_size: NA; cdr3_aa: CASSPGTFGADTQYF; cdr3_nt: TGTGCCAGCAGCCCAGGGACATTCGGGGCAGATACGCAGTATTTT
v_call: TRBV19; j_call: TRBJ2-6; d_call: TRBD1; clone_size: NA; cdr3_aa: CASSIGTGSSGANVLTF; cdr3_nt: TGTGCCAGTAGTATAGGGACAGGTTCCTCTGGGGCCAACGTCCTGACTTTC
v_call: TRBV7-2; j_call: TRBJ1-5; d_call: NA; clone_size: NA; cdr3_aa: CASSFWPNQPQHF; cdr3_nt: TGTGCCAGCAGCTTTTGGCCAAATCAGCCCCAGCATTTT
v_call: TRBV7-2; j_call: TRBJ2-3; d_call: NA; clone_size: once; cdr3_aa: CASSLLAPTDTQYF; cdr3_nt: TGTGCCAGCAGCTTACTGGCCCCCACAGATACGCAGTATTTT
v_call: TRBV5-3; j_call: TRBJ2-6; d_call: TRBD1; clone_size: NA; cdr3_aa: CARSPRDRGLDPDSGANVLTF; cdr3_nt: TGTGCCAGAAGCCCCCGGGACAGGGGGCTCGATCCAGACTCTGGGGCCAACGTCCTGACTTTC